This T cell receptor (beta chain) was found in a study of response to subunit inactivated influenza vaccine. Whole-study results and caveats: The authors suggested that few new T cells are recruited per seasonal influenza vaccination.

With respect to this clonotype: The antigen remains undetermined.

TCRdb passed the RT-PCR reads through MiXCR, listing each CDR3 protein once. Counted here are 710,000 or so distinct CDR3 sequences, 15% to 19% occurring once; the ten biggest clones make up roughly 10%. CDR1 SEHNR and CDR2 FQNEAQ come from the germline V gene (reference sequence). This CDR3 has 14 residues. The J segment lost 3 bases and the V segment lost 8 bases, leaving 9 bases of the junction unmatched. The sequence came from a man in his fifties who received an inactivated influenza vaccine. Sequenced material: PBMCs from blood, taken roughly 12 days after vaccination. The chain recombines TRBV7-9 with TRBJ2-5, with 7 bases fitting TRBD2. The CDR3 is CASGSLARKETQYF. The CDR3 DNA follows: TGTGCCAGCGGTTCACTAGCGCGTAAAGAGACCCAGTACTTC.